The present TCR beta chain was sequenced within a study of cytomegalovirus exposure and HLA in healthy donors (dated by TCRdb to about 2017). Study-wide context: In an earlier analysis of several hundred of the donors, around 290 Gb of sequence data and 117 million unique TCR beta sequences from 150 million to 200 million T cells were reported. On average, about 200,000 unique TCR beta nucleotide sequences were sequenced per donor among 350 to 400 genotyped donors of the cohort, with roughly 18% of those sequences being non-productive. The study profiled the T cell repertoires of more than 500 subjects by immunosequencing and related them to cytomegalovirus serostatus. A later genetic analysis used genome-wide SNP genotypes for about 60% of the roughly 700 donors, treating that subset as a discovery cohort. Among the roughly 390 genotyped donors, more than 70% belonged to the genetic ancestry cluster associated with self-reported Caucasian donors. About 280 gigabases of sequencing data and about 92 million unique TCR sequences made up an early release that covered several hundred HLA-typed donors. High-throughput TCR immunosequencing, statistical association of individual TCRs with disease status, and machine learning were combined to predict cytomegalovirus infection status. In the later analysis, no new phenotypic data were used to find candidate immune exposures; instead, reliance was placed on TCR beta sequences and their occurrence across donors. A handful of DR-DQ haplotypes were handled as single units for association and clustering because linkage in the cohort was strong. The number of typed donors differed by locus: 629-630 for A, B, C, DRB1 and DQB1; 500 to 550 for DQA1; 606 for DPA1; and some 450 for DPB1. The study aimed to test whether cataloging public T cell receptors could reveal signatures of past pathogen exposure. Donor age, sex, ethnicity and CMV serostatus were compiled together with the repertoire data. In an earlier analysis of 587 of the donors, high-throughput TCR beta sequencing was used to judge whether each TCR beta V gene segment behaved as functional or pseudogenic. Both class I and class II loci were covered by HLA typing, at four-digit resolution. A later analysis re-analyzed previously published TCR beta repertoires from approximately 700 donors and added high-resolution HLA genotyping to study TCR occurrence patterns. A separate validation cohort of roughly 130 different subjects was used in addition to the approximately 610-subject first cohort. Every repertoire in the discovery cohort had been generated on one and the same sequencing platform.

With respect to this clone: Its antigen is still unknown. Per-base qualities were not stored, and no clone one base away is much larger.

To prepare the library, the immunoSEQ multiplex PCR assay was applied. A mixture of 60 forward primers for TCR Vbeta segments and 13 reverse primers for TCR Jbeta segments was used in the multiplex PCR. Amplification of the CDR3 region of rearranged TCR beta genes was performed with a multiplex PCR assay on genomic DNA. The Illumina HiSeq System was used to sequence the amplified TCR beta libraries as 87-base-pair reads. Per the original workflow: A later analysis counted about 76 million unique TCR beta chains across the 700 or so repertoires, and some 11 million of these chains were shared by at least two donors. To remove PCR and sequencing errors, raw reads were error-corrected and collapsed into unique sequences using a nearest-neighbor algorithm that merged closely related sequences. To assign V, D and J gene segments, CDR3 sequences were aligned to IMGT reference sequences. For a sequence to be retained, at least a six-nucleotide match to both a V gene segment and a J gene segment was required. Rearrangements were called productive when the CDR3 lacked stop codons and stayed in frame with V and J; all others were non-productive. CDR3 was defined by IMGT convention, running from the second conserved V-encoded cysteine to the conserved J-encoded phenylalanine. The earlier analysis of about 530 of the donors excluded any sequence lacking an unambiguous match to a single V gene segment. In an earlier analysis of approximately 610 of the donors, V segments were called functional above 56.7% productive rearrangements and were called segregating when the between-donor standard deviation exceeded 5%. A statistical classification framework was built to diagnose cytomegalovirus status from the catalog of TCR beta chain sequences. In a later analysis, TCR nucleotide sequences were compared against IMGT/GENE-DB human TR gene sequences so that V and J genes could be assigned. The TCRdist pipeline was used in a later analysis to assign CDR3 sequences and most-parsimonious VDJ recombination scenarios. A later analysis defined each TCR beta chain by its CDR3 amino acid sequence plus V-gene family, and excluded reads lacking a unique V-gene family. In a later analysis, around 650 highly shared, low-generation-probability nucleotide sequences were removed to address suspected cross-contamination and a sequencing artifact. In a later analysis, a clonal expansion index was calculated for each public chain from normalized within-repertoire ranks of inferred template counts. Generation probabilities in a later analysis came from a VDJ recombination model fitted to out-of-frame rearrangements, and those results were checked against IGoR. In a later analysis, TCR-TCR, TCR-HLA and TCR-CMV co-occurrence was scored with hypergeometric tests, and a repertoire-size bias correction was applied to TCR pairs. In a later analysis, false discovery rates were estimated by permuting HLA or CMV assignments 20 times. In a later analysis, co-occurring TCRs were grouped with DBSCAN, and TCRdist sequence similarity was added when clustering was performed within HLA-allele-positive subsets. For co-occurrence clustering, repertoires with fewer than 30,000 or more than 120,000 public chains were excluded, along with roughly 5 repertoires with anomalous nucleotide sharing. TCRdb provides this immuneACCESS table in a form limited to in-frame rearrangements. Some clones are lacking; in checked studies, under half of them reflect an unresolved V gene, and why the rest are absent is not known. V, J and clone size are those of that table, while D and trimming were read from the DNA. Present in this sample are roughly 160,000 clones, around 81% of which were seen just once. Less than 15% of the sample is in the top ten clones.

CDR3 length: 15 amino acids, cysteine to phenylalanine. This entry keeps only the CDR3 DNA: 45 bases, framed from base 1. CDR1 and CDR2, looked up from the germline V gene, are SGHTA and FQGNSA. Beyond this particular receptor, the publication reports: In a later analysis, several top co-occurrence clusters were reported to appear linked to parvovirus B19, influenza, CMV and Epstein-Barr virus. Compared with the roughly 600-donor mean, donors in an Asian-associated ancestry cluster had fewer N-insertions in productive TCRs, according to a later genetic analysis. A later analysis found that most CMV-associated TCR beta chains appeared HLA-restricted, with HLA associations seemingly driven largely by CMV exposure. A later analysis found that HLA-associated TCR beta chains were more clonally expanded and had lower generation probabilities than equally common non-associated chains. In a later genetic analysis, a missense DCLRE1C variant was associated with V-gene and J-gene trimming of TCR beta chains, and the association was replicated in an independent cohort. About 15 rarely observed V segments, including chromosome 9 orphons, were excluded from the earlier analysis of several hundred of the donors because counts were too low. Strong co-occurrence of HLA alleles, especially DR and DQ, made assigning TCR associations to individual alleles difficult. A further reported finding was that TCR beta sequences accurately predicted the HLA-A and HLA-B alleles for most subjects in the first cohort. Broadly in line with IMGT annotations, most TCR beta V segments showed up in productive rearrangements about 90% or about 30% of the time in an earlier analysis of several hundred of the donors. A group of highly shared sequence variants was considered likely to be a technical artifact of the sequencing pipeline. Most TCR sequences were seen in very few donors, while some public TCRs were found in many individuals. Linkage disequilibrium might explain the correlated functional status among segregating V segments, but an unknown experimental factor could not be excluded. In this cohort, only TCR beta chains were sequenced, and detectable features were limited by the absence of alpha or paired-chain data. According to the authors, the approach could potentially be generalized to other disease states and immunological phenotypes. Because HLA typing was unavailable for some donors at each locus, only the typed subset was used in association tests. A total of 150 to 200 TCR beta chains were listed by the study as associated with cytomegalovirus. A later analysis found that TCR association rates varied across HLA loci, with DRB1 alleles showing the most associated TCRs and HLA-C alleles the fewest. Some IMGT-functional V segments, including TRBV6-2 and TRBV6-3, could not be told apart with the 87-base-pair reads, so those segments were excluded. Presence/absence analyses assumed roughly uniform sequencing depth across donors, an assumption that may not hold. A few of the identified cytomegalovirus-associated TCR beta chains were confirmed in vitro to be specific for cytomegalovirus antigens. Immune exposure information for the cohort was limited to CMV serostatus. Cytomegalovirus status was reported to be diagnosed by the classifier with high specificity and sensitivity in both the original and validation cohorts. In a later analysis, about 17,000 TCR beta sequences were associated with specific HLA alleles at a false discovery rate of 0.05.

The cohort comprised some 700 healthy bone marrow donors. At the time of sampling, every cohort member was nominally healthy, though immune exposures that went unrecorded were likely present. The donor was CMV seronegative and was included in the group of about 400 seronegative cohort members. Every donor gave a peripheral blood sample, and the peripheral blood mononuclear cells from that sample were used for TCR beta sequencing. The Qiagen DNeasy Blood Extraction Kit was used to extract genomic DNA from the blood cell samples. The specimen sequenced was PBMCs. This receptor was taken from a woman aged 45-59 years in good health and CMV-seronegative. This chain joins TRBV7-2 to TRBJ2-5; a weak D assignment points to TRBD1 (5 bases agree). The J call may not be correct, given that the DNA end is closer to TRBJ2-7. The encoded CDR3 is CASSPDRLSSYEQYF. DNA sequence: TGTGCCAGCAGCCCTGACAGATTAAGCTCCTACGAGCAGTACTTC.